These 16 T cell receptor beta chains share one sample of origin, sequenced in a study of response to subunit inactivated influenza vaccine (dated by TCRdb to the late 2010s). Receptor libraries were prepared by RT-PCR. Instrument on record: Illumina HiSeq 2500. TCRdb passed the public sequencing reads through fastp at Q25 and MiXCR, retaining productive beta sequences. Rows matching on CDR3 protein sequence are summarized as one entry with the most common DNA and genes. This sample holds 500,000 to 600,000 distinct CDR3 sequences; around 10% were observed only once. 11% of the sample is held by the ten biggest clonotypes. This same sample was also taken into another study, of T cells expressing NK-cell markers. According to the second study: TCR beta cDNA libraries were prepared using 5'RACE template switching, which introduced a universal primer site and unique molecular identifiers.

The starting material was PBMCs from blood, obtained on the day of vaccination. The receptor source for this set is a man between 45 and 60 years old who received an inactivated influenza vaccine. Donor details come from another sample of the same person, matched by shared clones.

This clonotype was picked up many times. The V call is TRBV3-1, the J call TRBJ2-3; no clear D. V was cut by 2 bases and J by 4 bases, with 10 bases left in between. The CDR3 totals 14 residues. Germline V lookup: CDR1 LGHDT, CDR2 YNNKEL (reference sequence). The CDR3: CASSQHRIADTQYF. Written as DNA, the CDR3 is TGTGCCAGCAGCCAACATCGGATCGCAGATACGCAGTATTTT.

This clonotype was seen repeatedly, ten times or more. The V call is TRBV12-3 or TRBV12-4, the J call TRBJ1-1, with 8 bases fitting TRBD1. The CDR3 is made up of 15 amino acids. The V segment lost 5 bases and the J segment 5 bases; nucleotides outside the gene matches: 10. The CDR3 region is CASSRTGLGETEAFF. CDR3 nucleotides: TGTGCCAGCAGTCGGACAGGGCTTGGTGAGACTGAAGCTTTCTTT.

This rearrangement joins TRBV5-1 to TRBJ2-3; D gene unclear. Trimming pared 5 bases from V and 5 bases from J, leaving 12 bases between. Germline V gene sequence: CDR1 SGHRS, CDR2 YFSETQ. This CDR3 contains 13 residues. The CDR3 reads CASRLAAGDTQYF. CDR3 in DNA: TGCGCCAGCAGGCTCGCAGCTGGAGATACGCAGTATTTT.

A few counts support this clonotype. The CDR3 region is CASSSKRGGGPGANVLTF. In nucleotides, the CDR3 is TGTGCCAGCAGCTCCAAGCGGGGGGGCGGTCCTGGGGCCAACGTCCTGACTTTC. The chain links TRBV11-2 to TRBJ2-6; TRBD2 agrees at 10 bases. CDR3 length: 18 residues. The germline gives CDR1 SGHAT, CDR2 FQNNGV. Trimming cost V 4 bases and J 2 bases; bases outside gene matches: 8.

The rearrangement joins TRBV3-1 to TRBJ2-3; perhaps TRBD2 as D (6 bases). Trimming pared 0 bases from V and 0 bases from J, leaving 10 bases between. The CDR3 is 16 amino acids. From germline, CDR1 is LGHDT and CDR2 YNNKEL (reference sequence). The CDR3: CASSQDRGSSTDTQYF. The DNA for the CDR3 is TGTGCCAGCAGCCAAGATCGGGGGTCTAGCACAGATACGCAGTATTTT.

DNA for the CDR3: TGTGCCAGCAGTTTAGGGCCTCTGAACACTGAAGCTTTCTTT. Residues: CASSLGPLNTEAFF. The chain has TRBV12-3 or TRBV12-4 and TRBJ1-1; no reliable D call. Trimming removed 1 base from V and 0 bases from J, with 6 bases in between. The CDR3 runs 14 residues.

This clonotype was seen many times. The V call is TRBV28, the J call TRBJ2-1; 7 positions agree with TRBD2. V shed 4 bases, J shed 1 base, and the junction held 16 bases outside the gene matches. From germline, CDR1 is MDHEN and CDR2 SYDVKM. CDR3 size: 19 residues. The CDR3 loop is CASSSPISKRGWSYNEQFF. CDR3 DNA sequence: TGTGCCAGCAGTTCTCCCATTTCGAAGCGGGGTTGGTCCTACAATGAGCAGTTCTTC.

This clonotype was detected only a few times. This sequence joins TRBV7-8 and TRBJ2-1; no clear D. The CDR3 extends over 14 amino acids. Germline V lookup: CDR1 SGHVS, CDR2 FQNEAQ. V was clipped by 4 bases and J by 8 bases, with 15 bases between them. CDR3 sequence (DNA): TGTGCCAGCAGCTCCCTAAGGGCCTGGCATGAGCAGTTCTTC. This sequence encodes CASSSLRAWHEQFF.

This clonotype turned up a few times. The rearrangement joins TRBV12-3 or TRBV12-4 to TRBJ2-7; D ambiguous. V was shortened by 5 bases and J by 2 bases, with 10 bases between the two germline ends. The CDR3 loop spans 13 amino acids. The CDR3 here is CASSVQSTYEQYF. CDR3 nucleotides: TGTGCCAGCAGTGTCCAGTCAACCTACGAGCAGTACTTC.

This clonotype was seen more than once but under ten times. The chain uses TRBV7-2 and TRBJ1-1; no definite D call. Trimming stripped 5 bases from V and 5 bases from J, with 12 bases between. The CDR3 runs 13 residues. Per the germline V gene, CDR1 is SGHTA and CDR2 is FQGNSA. The CDR3 region is CASSPSQRTEAFF. CDR3 nucleotides: TGTGCCAGCAGCCCATCCCAGAGGACTGAAGCTTTCTTT.

The chain couples TRBV28 to TRBJ2-7, with D tentatively TRBD2 (5 bases). The CDR3 spans 12 residues. The germline V and J ends were trimmed by 10 bases and 3 bases, with 13 bases remaining between them. Looked up from germline, CDR1 is MDHEN and CDR2 is SYDVKM. CDR3 sequence: CATAVGSYEQYF. CDR3 in DNA: TGTGCCACCGCGGTGGGGAGCTACGAGCAGTACTTC. The entire variable domain, with the rest obtained from reference TRBV28 and TRBJ2-7, is as follows: DVKVTQSSRYLVKRTGEKVFLECVQDMDHENMFWYRQDPGLGLRLIYFSYDVKMKEKGDIPEGYSVSREKKERFSLILESASTNQTSMYLCATAVGSYEQYFGPGTRLTVT.

The chain is built from TRBV7-9 and TRBJ2-1; 11 positions agree with TRBD2. This CDR3 has 13 residues. Germline V gene lookup returns CDR1 SEHNR and CDR2 FQNEAQ (reference sequence). Trimming cost V 8 bases and J 9 bases; bases outside gene matches: 6. CDR3 sequence: CASSSGGTGEQFF. The CDR3 DNA reads TGTGCCAGCTCTAGCGGGGGGACCGGTGAGCAGTTCTTC.

This clonotype was recorded many times. The V and J genes are TRBV20-1 and TRBJ2-3; D may be TRBD1 (7 bases). Trimming removed 1 base from V and 4 bases from J, with 15 bases in between. The CDR3 is 15 residues long. Germline CDR1 and CDR2: DFQATT and SNEGSKA (reference sequence). The CDR3 DNA reads as TGCAGTGCTAGAGTAGGCACAGGGGAGGCAGATACGCAGTATTTT. Encoded protein: CSARVGTGEADTQYF.

The chain recombines TRBV2 with TRBJ2-2; D gene uncertain. CDR1 and CDR2 (germline): SNHLY, FYNNEI. The CDR3 has 14 amino acids. The V and J ends lost 10 bases and 4 bases respectively, with 16 bases between them. CDR3 residues: CATQRTLFTGELFF. The CDR3 DNA reads TGTGCCACACAGAGGACCCTTTTCACCGGGGAGCTGTTTTTT.

This clonotype came up a few times. The chain combines TRBV15 with TRBJ1-4, with a weak D call TRBD1 (5 bases). This CDR3 is built from 15 residues. Trimming pared 1 base from V and 8 bases from J, leaving 14 bases between. The germline gives CDR1 LNHNV, CDR2 YYDKDF (reference sequence). CDR3 sequence (DNA): TGTGCCACCAGCAGAGTGGGGCAGGGAGGGGAAAAACTGTTTTTT. It is translated as CATSRVGQGGEKLFF.

In its sample, this clonotype was seen a few times. V usage is TRBV7-7 and J usage is TRBJ2-3; D may correspond to TRBD1 or TRBD2 (6 bases each). V lost 1 base and J lost 1, with 15 bases in between. Germline V CDR1 and CDR2: SSHAT, FNYEAQ (reference sequence). This CDR3 has 17 amino acids. The CDR3 DNA reads TGTGCCAGCAGCTTAGATCCGGGGGCGCAGGGCACAGATACGCAGTATTTT. Translated, it gives CASSLDPGAQGTDTQYF.